This T cell receptor (beta chain) was identified in a study of human T cells and chemical hapten exposure. Study-level information: The variation in per-sample TCR yields arose mainly from small differences in pooled library volumes.

Time point given: patch test 1, 2 weeks after DPC sensitization. Regarding treatment: therapeutic diphenylcyclopropenone sensitization with weekly scalp DPC. This clonotype has a handful of counts. TCRdb fed the RACE reads into MiXCR, producing one record per CDR3 protein. This sample yields about 120,000 distinct CDR3 sequences, of which around 10% are seen a single time; 1.4% belongs to the top ten. CDR1 SGDLS and CDR2 YYNGEE come from the germline V gene. CDR3 length: 16 amino acids. V lost 3 bases and J 3 bases, leaving 19 bases between the germline ends. The sample here was whole blood, taken in connection with sensitization to the hapten diphenylcyclopropenone (DPC). The chain links TRBV9 to TRBJ2-7; perhaps TRBD1 as D (5 bases). This clonotype was sampled from a woman in her forties or fifties with alopecia areata. Some clones in this sample may be carry-over from other donors' samples. The CDR3 DNA is TGTGCCAGCAGCGCTAAACCAGGGCTAGGGCTCTACGAGCAGTACTTC. Its protein product is CASSAKPGLGLYEQYF.